This passage covers 10 T cell receptor beta chains from one sample sequenced in a study of T cells in Graves' hyperthyroidism and ophthalmopathy. TCR beta CDR3 regions were amplified from RNA. First-round RT-PCR of the TCR CDR3 relied on the HTBI primer set. TCRdb reanalysed the multiplex PCR reads using MiXCR and keeps one entry per CDR3 protein. This table has hundreds of thousands of distinct CDR3 sequences, roughly 17% appearing once. The sequenced sample was blood. The receptors here all came from a woman aged 25 to 39 with Graves' hyperthyroidism.

This clonotype was seen a few times. V is TRBV20-1 and J is TRBJ2-7; D is unclear. Germline CDR1 is DFQATT and CDR2 is SNEGSKA (reference sequence). The CDR3 runs to 13 residues. Trimming took off 3 bases at V and 3 bases at J, with 12 bases between the two ends. DNA for the CDR3: TGCAGTGCTAGGGTAGGACGGAACTACGAGCAGTACTTC. Translation gives CSARVGRNYEQYF.

The rearrangement joins TRBV20-1 to TRBJ2-1; TRBD2 matches 11 bases. From germline, CDR1 is DFQATT and CDR2 SNEGSKA (reference sequence). The ends lost 6 bases at V and 9 bases at J; junction bases unmatched: 16. This CDR3 region has 16 residues. The CDR3 bases are TGCAGTGCCTGCCCCCTGGTAGCGGGAGGGCCGGTTGAGCAGTTCTTC. It translates to CSACPLVAGGPVEQFF.

This clonotype came up many times. The CDR3 is CASWGNTEAFF. The CDR3 DNA sequence: TGTGCCAGCTGGGGAAACACTGAAGCTTTCTTT. This chain uses TRBV6-1 with TRBJ1-1; D ambiguous. The CDR3 has 11 amino acids. V was pared by 8 bases and J by 2 bases, with 6 bases between. Germline loops: CDR1 MNHNS, CDR2 SASEGT.

The table lists this clonotype with a count of one. A read error is possible here, since a much larger clone lies one base away. The rearrangement uses TRBV5-1 and TRBJ2-7; weak D call: TRBD2 (5 bases). The CDR3 runs to 17 residues. Germline V gene sequence: CDR1 SGHRS, CDR2 YFSETQ. The CDR3 sequence: CASSLPIPGKNFDEQDF. The CDR3, as DNA: TGCGCCAGCAGCTTGCCCATCCCCGGGAAAAACTTCGACGAGCAGGACTTC. Using reference TRBV5-1 and TRBJ2-7 for the parts outside the CDR3, the full variable domain is KAGVTQTPRYLIKTRGQQVTLSCSPISGHRSVSWYQQTPGQGLQFLFEYFSETQRNKGNFPGRFSGRQFSNSRSEMNVSTLELGDSALYLCASSLPIPGKNFDEQDFGPGTRLTVT.

This clonotype occurred once. This may be a read error, as it is one base from a much larger clone. The CDR3: CASSLVLTDREQRAGGPDEQFF. For the CDR3, the DNA is TGTGCCAGCAGTCTTGTGCTGACCGACAGGGAACAAAGAGCGGGAGGGCCCGACGAGCAGTTCTTC. The chain carries TRBV12-3 or TRBV12-4 and TRBJ2-1, with 10 bases identical to TRBD2. Losses at the gene ends were 5 bases for V and 10 bases for J; bases not matched to a gene: 32. CDR3 length: 22 amino acids.

This clonotype was observed many times. The CDR3: CASSLKVGGNEQFF. The CDR3 nucleotides are TGTGCCAGCAGCTTAAAAGTGGGGGGAAATGAGCAGTTCTTC. J is TRBJ2-1 and V is TRBV11-3; D perhaps matches TRBD2 (6 bases). This CDR3 is built from 14 residues. V was cut by 2 bases and J by 7 bases, with 12 bases left in between. CDR1 and CDR2 from the germline V gene are SGHNT and YENEEA.

A few counts support this clonotype. The J gene is TRBJ1-1, the V gene TRBV5-1; 9 nucleotides agree with TRBD1. Trimming at V came to 4 bases and at J to 5 bases, leaving 6 bases not matched to a gene. The CDR3 sequence is 14 residues long. Germline V lookup: CDR1 SGHRS, CDR2 YFSETQ. The DNA of the CDR3 is TGCGCCAGCAGCAGCGGGACAGGGTGGACTGAAGCTTTCTTT. Protein sequence: CASSSGTGWTEAFF.

This clonotype occurred many times. V and J are TRBV28 and TRBJ2-7, with 10 bases that match TRBD1. The germline V gene has CDR1 MDHEN and CDR2 SYDVKM. This CDR3 comprises 15 residues. V lost 0 bases, J lost 4 bases, and 3 bases stayed unmatched. The CDR3 loop reads CASSLWGQGKYEQYF. CDR3 coding DNA: TGTGCCAGCAGTTTATGGGGACAGGGGAAGTACGAGCAGTACTTC.

Details on this clonotype: A read error is possible here, since a much larger clone lies one base away. This rearrangement joins TRBV7-2 to TRBJ2-3, with 9 bases identical to TRBD2. The germline V gene encodes CDR1 SGHTA and CDR2 FQGNSA. This CDR3 region has 18 residues. CDR3 sequence (DNA): TGTGCCAGCAGCTTAGTTAGGGGGACTAGCAGATTCACAGATCCGCAGTATTTT. Its translation is CASSLVRGTSRFTDPQYF.

In its sample, this clonotype was seen many times. This rearrangement joins TRBV27 to TRBJ2-1; D might be TRBD2 (6 bases). The germline V and J ends were trimmed by 7 bases and 6 bases, with 16 bases remaining between them. The CDR3 spans 14 residues. Looked up from germline, CDR1 is MNHEY and CDR2 is SMNVEV (reference sequence). The CDR3 DNA is TGTGCCAGCAAGAACGGGGGAGGCATCAATGAGCAGTTCTTC. Translated: CASKNGGGINEQFF.